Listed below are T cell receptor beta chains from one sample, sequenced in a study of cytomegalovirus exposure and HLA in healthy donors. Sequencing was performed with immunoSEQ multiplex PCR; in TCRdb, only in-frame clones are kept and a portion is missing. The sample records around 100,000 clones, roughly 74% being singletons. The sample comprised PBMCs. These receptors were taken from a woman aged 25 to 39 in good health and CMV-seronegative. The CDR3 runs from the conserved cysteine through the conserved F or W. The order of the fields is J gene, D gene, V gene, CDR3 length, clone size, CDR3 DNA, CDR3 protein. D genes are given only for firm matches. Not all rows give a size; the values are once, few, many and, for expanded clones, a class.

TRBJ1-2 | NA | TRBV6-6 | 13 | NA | TGTGCCAGCAGTTACTGGCCGGGAGACGGCTACACCTTC | CASSYWPGDGYTF
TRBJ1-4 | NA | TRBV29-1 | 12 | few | TGCAGCGTGGCCAGGCAGGGTGAAAAACTGTTTTTT | CSVARQGEKLFF
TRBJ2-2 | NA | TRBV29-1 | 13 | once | TGCAGCGTTGAAAGCGAGGGCACCGGGGAGCTGTTTTTT | CSVESEGTGELFF
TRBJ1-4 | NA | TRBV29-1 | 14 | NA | TGCAGCGTTTCAGGGTATGCAACTAATGAAAAACTGTTTTTT | CSVSGYATNEKLFF
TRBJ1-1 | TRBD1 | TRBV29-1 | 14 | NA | TGCAGCGTTGATGGCAGGGGGAGAAGAACTGAAGCTTTCTTT | CSVDGRGRRTEAFF
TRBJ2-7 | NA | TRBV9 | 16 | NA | TGTGCCAGCAGCGTAGGAGGAGGACCCATCTCCTACGAGCAGTACTTC | CASSVGGGPISYEQYF
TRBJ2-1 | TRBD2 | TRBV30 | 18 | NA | TGTGCCTGGAGTGCTCGTAGGACTAGCGGGACCCGGGCGGATGAGCAGTTCTTC | CAWSARRTSGTRADEQFF
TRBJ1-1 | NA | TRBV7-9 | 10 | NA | TGTGCCAGCGGAGGCCCTGAAGCTTTCTTT | CASGGPEAFF
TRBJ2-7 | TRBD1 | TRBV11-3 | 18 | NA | TGTGCCAGCAGCTTAGATAATCCCGGGACAGGGGAGGGCTACGAGCAGTACTTC | CASSLDNPGTGEGYEQYF
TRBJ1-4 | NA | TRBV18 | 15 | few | TGTGCCAGCTCACCACCTCCGCAGGGGAATGAAAAACTGTTTTTT | CASSPPPQGNEKLFF
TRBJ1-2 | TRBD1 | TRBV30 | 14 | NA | TGTGCCTGGAGTATTGGAGGAGGGGGCAGTGGCTACACCTTC | CAWSIGGGGSGYTF
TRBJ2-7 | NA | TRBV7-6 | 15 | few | TGTGCCAGCAGCGCGGGCCTTACGCTGAGGGACGAGCAGTACTTC | CASSAGLTLRDEQYF
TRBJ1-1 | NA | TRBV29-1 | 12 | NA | TGCAGCGTTCTGGGACATGGGTGTGAAGCTTTCTTT | CSVLGHGCEAFF
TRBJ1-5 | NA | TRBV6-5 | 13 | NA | TGTGCCAGCACACGTGGCCCCAATCAGCCCCAGCATTTT | CASTRGPNQPQHF
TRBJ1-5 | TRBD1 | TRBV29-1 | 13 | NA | TGCAGCGTTGGACAGGGGGTTCGGCAGCCCCAGCATTTT | CSVGQGVRQPQHF
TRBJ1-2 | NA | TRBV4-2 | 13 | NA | TGTGCCAGCAGCCAAGAACGTACTTATGGCTACACCTTC | CASSQERTYGYTF
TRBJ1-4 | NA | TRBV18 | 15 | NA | TGTGCCAGCTCATCACCCGGACAGTTTAATGAAAAACTGTTTTTT | CASSSPGQFNEKLFF
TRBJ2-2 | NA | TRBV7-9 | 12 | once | TGTGCCAGCAGCTCAAACACCGGGGAGCTGTTTTTT | CASSSNTGELFF
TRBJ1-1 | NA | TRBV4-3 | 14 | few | TGCGCCAGCAGCCAGACAGGACCGGGGACTGAAGCTTTCTTT | CASSQTGPGTEAFF
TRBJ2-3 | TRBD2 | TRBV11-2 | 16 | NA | TGTGCCAGCAGCTTAGCTAGCGGGAGGCGCGCAGATACGCAGTATTTT | CASSLASGRRADTQYF
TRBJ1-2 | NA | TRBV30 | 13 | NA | TGTGCCTGGAGTCCGGACACACACTATGGCTACACCTTC | CAWSPDTHYGYTF
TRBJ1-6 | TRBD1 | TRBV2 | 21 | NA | TGTGCCAGCAGCGTCCGTGCCGGACAGGGAAAACTATCGGACTATAATTCACCCCTCCACTTT | CASSVRAGQGKLSDYNSPLHF
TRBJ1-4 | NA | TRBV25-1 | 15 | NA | TGTGCCAGCACAAACCAGGGTGCAACTAATGAAAAACTGTTTTTT | CASTNQGATNEKLFF
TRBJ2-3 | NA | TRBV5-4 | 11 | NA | TGTGCCAGCAGTCTCACAGATACGCAGTATTTT | CASSLTDTQYF
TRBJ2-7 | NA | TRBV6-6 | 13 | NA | TGTGCCAGTTCTACCGGGACACCCTACGAGCAGTACTTC | CASSTGTPYEQYF
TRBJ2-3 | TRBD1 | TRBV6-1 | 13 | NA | TGTGCCAGCAGTGAAGCCTACGGGACAGCGATCTCATTT | CASSEAYGTAISF
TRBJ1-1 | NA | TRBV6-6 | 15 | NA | TGTGCCAGCAAACAGGCCTTGCAGATGAACACTGAAGCTTTCTTT | CASKQALQMNTEAFF
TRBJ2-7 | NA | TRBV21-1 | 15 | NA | TGTGCCAGCAGCAAAGAGCCAGGGGCTACCTACGAGCAGTACTTC | CASSKEPGATYEQYF
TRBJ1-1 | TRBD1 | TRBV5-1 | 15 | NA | TGCGCCAGCAGCTCATTACAGGGGGCGGACACTGAAGCTTTCTTT | CASSSLQGADTEAFF
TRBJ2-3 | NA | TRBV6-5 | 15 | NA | TGTGCCAGCAGTTACTCCCCGACTAGCACAGATACGCAGTATTTT | CASSYSPTSTDTQYF
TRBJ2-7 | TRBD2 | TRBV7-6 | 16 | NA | TGTGCCAGCAGCGCAGGGACTAGCGGGAGCTCCTACGAGCAGTACTTC | CASSAGTSGSSYEQYF
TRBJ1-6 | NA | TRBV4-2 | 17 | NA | TGTGCCAGCAGCCAACTACCTTCCGGGACTGGAAATTCACCCCTCCACTTT | CASSQLPSGTGNSPLHF
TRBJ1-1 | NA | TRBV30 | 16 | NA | TGTGCCTGGAGACCCCTAGGGGGACAACCGAACACTGAAGCTTTCTTT | CAWRPLGGQPNTEAFF
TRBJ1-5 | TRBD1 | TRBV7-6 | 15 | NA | TGTGCCAGCAGCCCCGGACAGGGGGGAAGTCAGCCCCAGCATTTT | CASSPGQGGSQPQHF
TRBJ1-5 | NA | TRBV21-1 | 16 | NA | TGTGCCAGCAGCAAAAACAGTGTTTATAGCAATCAGCCCCAGCATTTT | CASSKNSVYSNQPQHF
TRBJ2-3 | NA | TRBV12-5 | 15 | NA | TGTGCTAGTGGTTTGGTACTAAGTAGAGCAGATACGCAGTATTTT | CASGLVLSRADTQYF
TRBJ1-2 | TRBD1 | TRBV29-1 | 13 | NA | TGCAGCGTTGATGCTCGACAGGGAGTTTACTACACCTTC | CSVDARQGVYYTF
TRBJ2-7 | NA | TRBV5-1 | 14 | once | TGCGCCAGCAGCCCAGGGGCCGCCTCCTACGAGCAGTACTTC | CASSPGAASYEQYF
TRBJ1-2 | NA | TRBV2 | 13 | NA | TGTGCCAGCACCGAGTGGACAGTCTATGGCTACACCTTC | CASTEWTVYGYTF
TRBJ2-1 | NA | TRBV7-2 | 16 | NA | TGTGCCAGCAGCTTATACTTGAAGAGCTCCTACAATGAGCAGTTCTTC | CASSLYLKSSYNEQFF
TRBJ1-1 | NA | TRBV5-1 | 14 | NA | TGCGCCAGCAGCCCAGACAGTACGGACACTGAAGCTTTCTTT | CASSPDSTDTEAFF